Presented here are 23 T cell receptor beta chains from one specimen sequenced in a study of regulatory T cells in long-lasting Graves disease. Time point of the sample: newly diagnosed GD, antithyroid drugs for less than 3 months. PBMC-derived RNA was used for the TCR library. Arm-PCR of CDR3 regions and iRepertoire HTBI primers were the basis on which TCR beta libraries were built. One entry per CDR3 protein results from TCRdb running MiXCR on the multiplex PCR reads. The sample includes 440,000 or so distinct CDR3 sequences, about 17% of them seen just once. The sample was also reused in another study, on T cells in Graves' hyperthyroidism and ophthalmopathy.

The sample was peripheral blood mononuclear cells (PBMCs), taken at new diagnosis, from a patient treated with antithyroid drugs. Receptors were obtained from a woman aged 25 to 45 with Graves disease.

At least ten counts were recorded for this clonotype. The chain combines TRBV3-1 with TRBJ2-1, with 8 positions matching TRBD2. Germline trimming cut 0 bases from V and 5 bases from J; bases unmatched to any gene: 6. The CDR3 sequence is 16 residues long. The V gene's germline CDR1 is LGHDT and CDR2 YNNKEL (reference sequence). The CDR3 DNA is TGTGCCAGCAGCCAAGAGACCGGACTAGCAAACAATGAGCAGTTCTTC. It codes for CASSQETGLANNEQFF.

The rearrangement links TRBV20-1 to TRBJ2-5; no firm D call. This CDR3 region has 15 residues. The germline V gene encodes CDR1 DFQATT and CDR2 SNEGSKA (reference sequence). Trimming left V 0 bases short and J 4 bases short, with 15 bases between. DNA of the CDR3: TGCAGTGCTAGAGATTCGGGCCGCGTGGGAGAGACCCAGTACTTC. It specifies CSARDSGRVGETQYF.

This clonotype was counted only a few times. This rearrangement joins TRBV6-2 or TRBV6-3 to TRBJ1-1; D unclear. CDR1 is MNHEY and CDR2 is SVGEGT in the germline V gene. The CDR3 spans 13 residues. Trimming cost V 0 bases and J 1 base, with 3 bases left between them. The CDR3 DNA reads TGTGCCAGCAGTTACTCGCAGAACACTGAAGCTTTCTTT. It is translated as CASSYSQNTEAFF.

J is TRBJ2-7 and V is TRBV20-1, with 9 nucleotides matching TRBD1. Trimming removed 1 base from V and 5 bases from J; junction bases left unmatched: 6. The CDR3 sequence is 14 residues long. Per germline, CDR1 DFQATT and CDR2 SNEGSKA (reference sequence). The CDR3 bases are TGCAGTGCTAGAGGGGACAGGGTCGACCACGAGCAGTACTTC. Translation: CSARGDRVDHEQYF.

This clonotype was counted many times. The CDR3 loop reads CASGFVNYGYTF. The CDR3 DNA reads as TGTGCCAGCGGGTTCGTTAACTATGGCTACACCTTC. V and J are TRBV6-1 and TRBJ1-2; D ambiguous. Trimming removed 8 bases from V and 1 base from J, with 8 bases in between. The CDR3 loop spans 12 amino acids. Germline V gives CDR1 MNHNS, CDR2 SASEGT.

This clonotype came up many times. This chain links TRBV7-2 with TRBJ1-5; D is perhaps TRBD1 (5 bases). Deletions cut 5 bases from V and 2 bases from J, with 7 bases between. There are 13 residues in the CDR3. CDR1 SGHTA and CDR2 FQGNSA come from the germline V gene. CDR3 region: CASSQTGNQPQHF. CDR3 sequence (DNA): TGTGCCAGCAGCCAGACAGGCAATCAGCCCCAGCATTTT.

A note on this clonotype: A much larger clone differs from this one at a single base, so this may be a read error. The rearrangement links TRBV5-1 to TRBJ1-3; D call uncertain. CDR1 and CDR2 (germline): SGHRS, YFSETQ. This CDR3 is 14 amino acids long. The CDR3: CASSLTVSGHTIYF. CDR3 DNA sequence: TGCGCCAGCAGCTTGACAGTTTCTGGACACACCATATATTTT.

This clonotype appeared a few times. The rearrangement uses TRBV4-1 and TRBJ2-1; D not certain. Germline CDR1 is MGHRA and CDR2 is YSYEKL. There are 15 residues in the CDR3. V shed 4 bases and J shed 3 bases, with 13 bases lying between them. The CDR3 nucleotides read TGCGCCAGCAGCCCAAGCGAGAACCTCTACAATGAGCAGTTCTTC. Translation gives CASSPSENLYNEQFF.

On this clonotype itself: This sequence is one base from a far larger clone and is likely a read error. The chain couples TRBV7-9 to TRBJ2-1; 7 nucleotides agree with TRBD1. The V and J ends lost 3 bases and 12 bases, in that order; junction bases with no gene match: 2. The CDR3 extends over 11 amino acids. Germline CDR1 is SEHNR and CDR2 is FQNEAQ (reference sequence). CDR3: CASSLRQGQFF. The CDR3, as DNA: TGTGCCAGCAGCTTGAGACAGGGGCAGTTCTTC.

This sequence joins TRBV20-1 and TRBJ1-6; perhaps TRBD1 as D (6 bases). Germline CDR1 is DFQATT and CDR2 is SNEGSKA (reference sequence). The ends were cut back, 6 bases at V and 2 bases at J, with 14 bases in the middle. This CDR3 is 15 amino acids long. CDR3 sequence (DNA): TGCAGTGCCCGTAAAACAGGGACCTATAATTCACCCCTCCACTTT. Translation gives CSARKTGTYNSPLHF.

This clonotype has ten or more counts. The chain has TRBV6-1 and TRBJ1-5; 7 bases align to TRBD1. V lost 7 bases to trimming and J lost 3 bases; unmatched junction nucleotides: 6. The germline V gene has CDR1 MNHNS and CDR2 SASEGT. The CDR3 totals 14 residues. The DNA of the CDR3 is TGTGCCAGCAAACCGGGACAGCACAATCAGCCCCAGCATTTT. Its translation: CASKPGQHNQPQHF.

V is TRBV12-3 or TRBV12-4 and J is TRBJ2-3; 15 nucleotides agree with TRBD2. This CDR3 has 18 residues. The V gene end was trimmed by 6 bases and the J gene end by 4 bases; junction bases not matched to a gene: 11. The CDR3 region has the DNA TGTGCCAGCAGCCCCGCCGGGACTAGCGGGAGGTTGGCAGATACGCAGTATTTT. Its protein product is CASSPAGTSGRLADTQYF.

In this sample, this clonotype turned up many times. The rearrangement links TRBV28 to TRBJ2-7, with TRBD2 identical over 7 bases. This CDR3 has 15 residues. CDR1 is MDHEN, CDR2 SYDVKM, per germline. Trimming at V came to 7 bases and at J to 5 bases, leaving 14 bases not matched to a gene. The CDR3 spells CASTAPGLADNEQYF. The CDR3 coding sequence is TGTGCCAGCACCGCCCCCGGGCTAGCGGATAACGAGCAGTACTTC.

This clonotype has at least ten counts. The chain has TRBV3-1 and TRBJ1-6; 8 bases are a match to TRBD1. The CDR3 sequence is 17 residues long. Germline assignment: CDR1 LGHDT and CDR2 YNNKEL (reference sequence). With V trimmed by 2 bases and J by 5 bases, 8 bases remained unmatched. The CDR3 protein is CASSQLGRTGNNSPLHF. CDR3 DNA: TGTGCCAGCAGCCAACTAGGACGGACAGGGAATAATTCACCCCTCCACTTT.

With regard to this clonotype: This may come from a read error, since a much larger clone is one base off. The chain uses TRBV20-1 and TRBJ1-5, with D unresolved. CDR1 and CDR2 (germline): DFQATT, SNEGSKA (reference sequence). This CDR3 has 13 residues. CDR3 sequence: CSVWQDPNQPQRF. The CDR3, as DNA: TGCAGTGTCTGGCAGGACCCAAATCAGCCCCAGCGTTTT.

This clonotype was counted ten times or more. This rearrangement joins TRBV3-1 to TRBJ2-7, with 10 positions matching TRBD2. Germline CDR1 reads LGHDT; CDR2 reads YNNKEL (reference sequence). J gave up 5 bases and V 11 bases, and 9 bases lay outside the gene matches. The CDR3 contains 13 residues. The CDR3 loop is CASGRLAGDEQYF. The CDR3 nucleotides read TGTGCCTCCGGAAGGCTAGCGGGAGACGAGCAGTACTTC.

In the case of this clonotype: Being one base from a much bigger clone, this may be a read error. The chain has TRBV11-2 and TRBJ2-7, with TRBD2 matching over 9 bases. The length of the CDR3 is 17 residues. The germline V gene encodes CDR1 SGHAT and CDR2 FQNNGV. CDR3 nucleotide sequence: TGTGCCAGCAGCCCTGCGGCCGGGCGGGAGGGAACCTACGAGCTGTACTTC. It encodes CASSPAAGREGTYELYF.

This clonotype was observed many times. This chain connects TRBV6-2 or TRBV6-3 to TRBJ2-5, with 7 bases identical to TRBD1. V lost 2 bases to trimming and J lost 13 bases; unmatched junction nucleotides: 7. The CDR3 consists of 12 residues. The germline V gene encodes CDR1 MNHEY and CDR2 SVGEGT. The CDR3 DNA reads TGTGCCAGCAGTTACCCAGACAGGGTGATGTACTTC. This encodes CASSYPDRVMYF.

This clonotype was seen at least ten times. The chain links TRBV28 to TRBJ2-7; the match to TRBD2 covers 11 bases. The V gene end was trimmed by 1 base and the J gene end by 9 bases; junction bases not matched to a gene: 11. Germline loops: CDR1 MDHEN, CDR2 SYDVKM. This CDR3 comprises 16 residues. CDR3 loop: CASSLLAGGSLRGQYF. The CDR3 region has the DNA TGTGCCAGCAGTTTATTAGCGGGAGGGTCTCTACGAGGGCAGTACTTC.

CDR3 sequence (DNA): TGCAGTGCTAGCCCCCAAAGCGGGAGATGGGCTGAGACCCAGTACTTC. Encoded protein: CSASPQSGRWAETQYF. V usage is TRBV20-1 and J usage is TRBJ2-5, with 8 bases that match TRBD2. Trimming took 3 bases from V and 5 from J; bases not matched to a gene: 14. CDR1 is DFQATT and CDR2 is SNEGSKA in the germline V gene (reference sequence). The CDR3 covers 16 residues.

This clonotype has a count of ten or more. The chain uses TRBV20-1 and TRBJ1-2, with D uncertain. The CDR3 totals 12 residues. Germline V gives CDR1 DFQATT, CDR2 SNEGSKA (reference sequence). V was cut by 6 bases and J by 1 base, with 9 bases left in between. Here the CDR3 DNA reads TGCAGTGCAGATTTGAGTAACTATGGCTACACCTTC. This gives the protein CSADLSNYGYTF.

On this clonotype: Germline and junction disagree at one end, which may indicate a read error. The chain links TRBV27 to TRBJ1-4; D unclear. CDR1 MNHEY and CDR2 SMNVEV come from the germline V gene (reference sequence). There are 11 residues in the CDR3. CDR3 sequence: CVSSFSGRLFF. The DNA for the CDR3 is TGTGTCAGCAGTTTTTCAGGACGCCTGTTTTTT.

This clonotype was found a few times. The CDR3: CAISESIGRGSVTEAFF. The CDR3 region has the DNA TGTGCCATCAGTGAGTCGATTGGTCGAGGTAGTGTAACTGAAGCTTTCTTT. The chain has TRBV10-3 and TRBJ1-1; D ambiguous. Germline V gene sequence: CDR1 ENHRY, CDR2 SYGVKD. Trimming took 0 bases from V and 5 from J, leaving 19 bases between them. The CDR3 runs to 17 residues.